This entry is about one T cell receptor (beta chain). The data are from a study of T cell changes during pregnancy in multiple sclerosis. This CDR3 spans 13 amino acids. CDR1 and CDR2 from the germline V gene are SGHDT and YYEEEE. The germline V and J ends were trimmed by 1 base and 3 bases, with 7 bases remaining between them. This table comes from immunoSEQ multiplex PCR, and its TCRdb copy is limited to in-frame clones, with some not included. The sample shows around 78,000 clones, roughly 93% of them seen only once. Sample: peripheral blood, taken in the second trimester of pregnancy. The sequence derives from a female donor with multiple sclerosis, enrolled in a pregnancy study. The rearrangement links TRBV5-6 to TRBJ1-1; weak D call: TRBD1 (5 bases). CDR3 DNA: TGTGCCAGCAGCTTGTGGGGGGACACTGAAGCTTTCTTT. The encoded protein is CASSLWGDTEAFF.